Below, one TCR beta chain is given with its context. Sequencing was performed with immunoSEQ multiplex PCR; in TCRdb, only in-frame clones are kept and a portion is missing. Of approximately 69,000 clones in the sample, about 94% were seen once. The CDR3 extends over 15 amino acids. J lost 4 bases, V lost 5 bases, and 9 bases had no gene match. Germline CDR1 GTSNPN, CDR2 SVGIG (reference sequence). The data were taken from a study of T cell changes during pregnancy in multiple sclerosis. This rearrangement joins TRBV30 to TRBJ2-1; 9 nucleotides align to TRBD1. The sample here was peripheral blood, taken in the third trimester of pregnancy. This TCR derives from a female donor with multiple sclerosis, enrolled in a pregnancy study. This CDR3 reads CAWGKRGTGYNEQFF. The CDR3 bases are TGTGCCTGGGGAAAACGCGGGACAGGGTACAATGAGCAGTTCTTC.